This TCR beta chain was recorded in a study of regulatory T cells in long-lasting Graves disease. Arm-PCR with iRepertoire HTBI primers amplified the CDR3 regions for these TCR beta libraries. TCRdb itself ran the multiplex PCR reads through MiXCR, one entry per CDR3 protein. The data show roughly 360,000 distinct CDR3 sequences, 12% seen once. V gave up 4 bases and J gave up 7 bases, with 23 bases separating them. This CDR3 region has 17 residues. Germline V gene lookup returns CDR1 LNHNV and CDR2 YYDKDF (reference sequence). Study conclusions and caveats: Favored gene segments in persistent disease were TRBV28, TRBJ1-2 and TRBJ2-5.

Sample time point: newly diagnosed GD, antithyroid drugs for less than 3 months. RNA extracted from PBMCs served as the sequencing template. Graves' disease diagnoses used American Thyroid Association guidelines. This clonotype has a count of ten or more. Its antigen is as yet unknown. This same sample was also taken into another study, of T cells in Graves' hyperthyroidism and ophthalmopathy. That source adds: On the basis of clinical symptoms, serum thyroxine and TRAb, thyroid ultrasound and orbital computed tomography, diagnoses were made. The primer set for the first-round RT-PCR of the TCR CDR3 was HTBI.

The sequence derives from a woman under 30 with Graves disease. This sample comprised peripheral blood mononuclear cells (PBMCs), obtained at new diagnosis, from a patient treated with antithyroid drugs. The chain combines TRBV15 with TRBJ2-1; D tentatively fits TRBD1 or TRBD2 (6 bases each). The CDR3 DNA sequence: TGTGCCACCAGCAACGGGGGCTCGATGTTGATGATTAATGAGCAGTTCTTC. Translation: CATSNGGSMLMINEQFF.